The 30 T cell receptor beta chains below all came from one sample that was sequenced in a study of T cell responses to AZD1222 COVID-19 vaccine. Some clones are missing from TCRdb's copy, which holds only in-frame ones; the method was immunoSEQ multiplex PCR. The top ten clones hold nearly 4.5% of a sample with approximately 110,000 clones, nearly 90% of them seen once. The specimen was peripheral blood, collected on day 0 of AZD1222 vaccination. The receptors derive from an adult in good health.

V is TRBV19 and J is TRBJ2-3, with TRBD2 matching over 7 bases. This CDR3 is built from 16 residues. Trimming took 6 bases from V and 0 from J; bases not matched to a gene: 9. Germline loops: CDR1 LNHDA, CDR2 SQIVND (reference sequence). Here the CDR3 reads CASSSTGLSSTDTQYF. CDR3 bases: TGTGCCAGTAGCTCCACGGGACTATCAAGCACAGATACGCAGTATTTT.

This sequence joins TRBV5-1 and TRBJ1-4; D uncertain. The CDR3 is 14 residues long. V lost 4 bases to trimming and J lost 8 bases, with 15 bases between them. CDR1 and CDR2 from the germline V gene are SGHRS and YFSETQ. As DNA, the CDR3 is TGCGCCAGCAGCCCGGAGGGTGGTGGAGAAAAACTGTTTTTT. The encoded protein is CASSPEGGGEKLFF.

This clone was observed once. CDR3 loop: CASSPQGLRGTGELFF. The DNA for the CDR3 is TGTGCCAGCAGCCCTCAGGGGCTCCGGGGGACCGGGGAGCTGTTTTTT. The chain links TRBV7-9 to TRBJ2-2, with D tentatively TRBD1 or TRBD2 (6 bases each). The CDR3 runs 16 residues. The V and J ends lost 5 bases and 5 bases respectively, with 18 bases between them. Germline lookup yields CDR1 SEHNR and CDR2 FQNEAQ (reference sequence). The entire variable domain, with the rest obtained from reference TRBV7-9 and TRBJ2-2, is as follows: DTGVSQNPRHKITKRGQNVTFRCDPISEHNRLYWYRQTLGQGPEFLTYFQNEAQLEKSRLLSDRFSAERPKGSFSTLEIQRTEQGDSAMYLCASSPQGLRGTGELFFGEGSRLTVL.

This rearrangement joins TRBV7-9 to TRBJ2-1; TRBD2 might be the D (6 bases). The V and J ends lost 11 bases and 5 bases respectively, with 19 bases between them. The germline gives CDR1 SEHNR, CDR2 FQNEAQ (reference sequence). The CDR3 contains 14 residues. In DNA, the CDR3 is TGTGCCGCCGGGCGGGAAGAACAGAACAATGAGCAGTTCTTC. This encodes CAAGREEQNNEQFF.

This sequence joins TRBV19 and TRBJ1-1; 9 positions match TRBD1. Germline CDR1 LNHDA, CDR2 SQIVND (reference sequence). The CDR3 has 16 residues. Unmatched junction bases numbered 10, after V lost 4 bases and J lost 4 bases. In DNA, the CDR3 is TGTGCCAGTAGTAGGTTTCCGGGACAGGGAGGCACTGAAGCTTTCTTT. This codes for CASSRFPGQGGTEAFF.

This chain connects TRBV29-1 to TRBJ1-2; D is unresolved. The CDR3 totals 14 residues. The ends were cut back, 3 bases at V and 1 base at J, with 12 bases in the middle. The germline V gene has CDR1 SQVTM and CDR2 ANQGSEA. The CDR3 region is CSVETLELNYGYTF. The CDR3 DNA sequence: TGCAGCGTTGAGACACTGGAACTTAACTATGGCTACACCTTC.

This sequence joins TRBV12-3 or TRBV12-4 and TRBJ1-1; D possibly corresponds to TRBD1 (5 bases). Trimming shortened V by 5 bases and J by 1 base, and 8 bases separated the two germline ends. The CDR3 runs to 13 residues. CDR3 nucleotides: TGTGCCAGCAGTCGTACAGGGAACACTGAAGCTTTCTTT. Encoded protein: CASSRTGNTEAFF.

The chain is built from TRBV5-1 and TRBJ2-7; 8 bases line up with TRBD2. J gave up 0 bases and V 4 bases, and 3 bases lay outside the gene matches. Per germline, CDR1 SGHRS and CDR2 YFSETQ. This CDR3 has 14 amino acids. CDR3 coding DNA: TGCGCCAGCAGCCGTAGCGGGGACTCCTACGAGCAGTACTTC. Protein sequence: CASSRSGDSYEQYF.

The chain has TRBV24-1 and TRBJ2-3, with TRBD2 identical over 13 bases. The CDR3 runs 16 residues. Germline CDR1 is KGHDR and CDR2 is SFDVKD. V lost 5 bases and J lost 2; bases outside the gene matches: 3. Here the CDR3 reads CATSAGTSGNTDTQYF. DNA of the CDR3: TGTGCCACCAGTGCTGGGACTAGCGGGAACACAGATACGCAGTATTTT.

The chain has TRBV5-6 and TRBJ1-2; 7 nucleotides align to TRBD1. This CDR3 is 15 amino acids long. CDR1 SGHDT and CDR2 YYEEEE come from the germline V gene. V lost 4 bases and J lost 0; bases outside the gene matches: 6. CDR3 coding DNA: TGTGCCAGCAGCCTCCGGGACAGCCCTAACTATGGCTACACCTTC. It yields the protein CASSLRDSPNYGYTF. Looking up the rest from reference TRBV5-6 and TRBJ1-2 gives the full variable domain: DAGVTQSPTHLIKTRGQQVTLRCSPKSGHDTVSWYQQALGQGPQFIFQYYEEEERQRGNFPDRFSGHQFPNYSSELNVNALLLGDSALYLCASSLRDSPNYGYTFGSGTRLTVV.

Written as DNA, the CDR3 is TGTGCCAGCAACTTTGTGCTGAACACTGAAGCTTTCTTT. Translated, it gives CASNFVLNTEAFF. The chain joins TRBV7-9 to TRBJ1-1; D ambiguous. The CDR3 spans 13 residues. Trimming left V 7 bases short and J 0 bases short, with 9 bases between. Looked up from germline, CDR1 is SEHNR and CDR2 is FQNEAQ (reference sequence).

The chain carries TRBV2 and TRBJ2-7; 12 bases match TRBD2. This CDR3 is built from 14 residues. CDR1 is SNHLY and CDR2 is FYNNEI in the germline V gene. V lost 6 bases to trimming and J lost 5 bases; unmatched junction nucleotides: 5. CDR3 coding DNA: TGTGCCAGCAGCCGTCTAGCGGGAGGGCACGAGCAGTACTTC. It is translated as CASSRLAGGHEQYF.

This chain uses TRBV4-2 with TRBJ1-2; 9 bases agree with TRBD1. Trimming removed 3 bases from V and 8 bases from J; junction bases left unmatched: 7. This CDR3 is built from 14 residues. Per the germline V gene, CDR1 is LGHNA and CDR2 is YNFKEQ. The DNA of the CDR3 is TGTGCCAGCAGCCAGTCGGGACAGGGTCTCGGCTACACCTTC. It yields the protein CASSQSGQGLGYTF.

The chain couples TRBV21-1 to TRBJ1-1; the tabulated D call, TRBD1, remains unverified against the DNA. TRBV21-1 is recorded as a pseudogene. There are 15 residues in the CDR3. CDR3 loop: CASSKEIRQDTEAFF. CDR3 DNA: TGTGCCAGCAGCAAAGAGATTAGACAGGACACTGAAGCTTTCTTT.

The V and J genes are TRBV5-1 and TRBJ1-3; D perhaps matches TRBD1 (6 bases). Trimming stripped 4 bases from V and 0 bases from J, with 8 bases between. Germline V gene sequence: CDR1 SGHRS, CDR2 YFSETQ. The CDR3 contains 14 residues. CDR3 bases: TGCGCCAGCAGCCCGGACAGCTCTGGAAACACCATATATTTT. Its protein is CASSPDSSGNTIYF. Complete variable domain (other parts from reference TRBV5-1 and TRBJ1-3): KAGVTQTPRYLIKTRGQQVTLSCSPISGHRSVSWYQQTPGQGLQFLFEYFSETQRNKGNFPGRFSGRQFSNSRSEMNVSTLELGDSALYLCASSPDSSGNTIYFGEGSWLTVV.

The chain joins TRBV30 to TRBJ1-3, with 8 bases that match TRBD1. Germline lookup yields CDR1 GTSNPN and CDR2 SVGIG (reference sequence). V lost 2 bases, J lost 3 bases, and 6 bases stayed unmatched. CDR3 length: 15 amino acids. CDR3 coding DNA: TGTGCCTGGAGTAGGACAGGGTCGGTTGGAAACACCATATATTTT. As protein: CAWSRTGSVGNTIYF. Based on the CDR3 plus reference TRBV30 and TRBJ1-3, the full variable domain is SQTIHQWPATLVQPVGSPLSLECTVEGTSNPNLYWYRQAAGRGLQLLFYSVGIGQISSEVPQNLSASRPQDRQFILSSKKLLLSDSGFYLCAWSRTGSVGNTIYFGEGSWLTVV.

The CDR3 DNA is TGTGCCAGCAGCCCTCGTGGGGGGCGGGAAGGCAATGAGCAGTTCTTC. It is translated as CASSPRGGREGNEQFF. The chain combines TRBV7-9 with TRBJ2-1; D possibly matches TRBD1 or TRBD2 (6 bases each). Germline CDR1 is SEHNR and CDR2 is FQNEAQ (reference sequence). Trimming took 5 bases from V and 6 from J, leaving 20 bases between them. This CDR3 has 16 residues.

The chain combines TRBV7-8 with TRBJ2-3; 10 nucleotides align to TRBD2. The CDR3 length is 19 residues. Germline CDR1 reads SGHVS; CDR2 reads FQNEAQ. The V segment lost 0 bases and the J segment 4 bases; nucleotides outside the gene matches: 13. The DNA of the CDR3 is TGTGCCAGCAGCTTAGCGCGTACGGCTAGCGGGAGACCGGCAGATACGCAGTATTTT. This translates into CASSLARTASGRPADTQYF.

This clone appeared a few times. The V and J genes are TRBV15 and TRBJ1-3, with a tentative D call TRBD1 (6 bases). V gave up 5 bases and J gave up 4 bases, with 15 bases separating them. The CDR3 contains 15 residues. Germline CDR1 is LNHNV and CDR2 is YYDKDF (reference sequence). CDR3 sequence (DNA): TGTGCCACCAGCCGACCTAGGACAGCCGGAAACACCATATATTTT. Translating it yields CATSRPRTAGNTIYF.

The J gene is TRBJ2-7, the V gene TRBV6-2 or TRBV6-3; D is possibly TRBD2 (5 bases). Deletions cut 2 bases from V and 0 bases from J, with 11 bases between. The V gene's germline CDR1 is MNHEY and CDR2 SVGEGT. This CDR3 is built from 15 residues. CDR3: CASSYRRATSYEQYF. CDR3 in DNA: TGTGCCAGCAGTTACAGGCGGGCGACCTCCTACGAGCAGTACTTC.

The chain couples TRBV7-9 to TRBJ1-4, with D possibly TRBD1 on 5 matching bases. The CDR3 runs 16 residues. From germline, CDR1 is SEHNR and CDR2 FQNEAQ (reference sequence). V gave up 4 bases and J gave up 1 base, with 13 bases separating them. The CDR3 sequence: CASSSMMGGTNEKLFF. CDR3 DNA sequence: TGTGCCAGCAGCTCGATGATGGGGGGAACTAATGAAAAACTGTTTTTT.

This clone was seen just once. V is TRBV19 and J is TRBJ2-7, with a tentative D call TRBD2 (5 bases). In germline, CDR1 is LNHDA, CDR2 SQIVND (reference sequence). V was cut by 5 bases and J by 5 bases, with 16 bases left in between. CDR3 length: 14 amino acids. The CDR3 loop is CASSYRLSAHEQYF. CDR3 nucleotides: TGTGCCAGTAGTTATAGACTAAGCGCCCACGAGCAGTACTTC.

V gene TRBV18 combines with J gene TRBJ2-7, with a possible D match to TRBD2 (5 bases). Trimming shortened V by 6 bases and J by 6 bases, and 15 bases separated the two germline ends. The length of the CDR3 is 13 residues. Germline CDR1 KGHSH, CDR2 LQKENI. The CDR3 nucleotides are TGTGCCAGCTCGCCGATCGACCGGGGCGAGCAGTACTTC. The encoded protein is CASSPIDRGEQYF.

V is TRBV6-5 and J is TRBJ2-7, with TRBD2 as a possible D gene (6 bases). Germline V gene sequence: CDR1 MNHEY, CDR2 SVGAGI. The V end lost 6 bases, the J end lost 0 bases, and 15 bases lay between the germline ends. CDR3 length: 15 amino acids. The CDR3 nucleotides are TGTGCCAGCAGAGATAGCGGAACTAGCTCCTACGAGCAGTACTTC. Translation gives CASRDSGTSSYEQYF.

This clone has only a few counts. This chain uses TRBV6-5 with TRBJ1-3; D might be TRBD1 (6 bases). There are 13 residues in the CDR3. Per germline, CDR1 MNHEY and CDR2 SVGAGI. V was pared by 7 bases and J by 4 bases, with 11 bases between. CDR3 coding DNA: TGTGCCAGCATTGGCGGACAGGGAAACACCATATATTTT. Protein product: CASIGGQGNTIYF.

The V call is TRBV3-1 (or the pseudogene TRBV3-2), the J call TRBJ1-6; no definite D call. Germline V gives CDR1 LGHDT, CDR2 YNNKEL (reference sequence). Trimming stripped 4 bases from V and 9 bases from J, with 16 bases between. The CDR3 consists of 15 residues. CDR3 amino acids: CASSPLTVLGSPLHF. The CDR3 nucleotides are TGTGCCAGCAGCCCCCTGACGGTCTTGGGTTCACCCCTCCACTTT.

The table lists this clone with a count of one. This rearrangement joins TRBV10-3 to TRBJ1-6, with D unclear. Germline CDR1 ENHRY, CDR2 SYGVKD. This CDR3 is built from 13 residues. Between the trimmed V and J ends, which lost 10 bases and 6 bases, there was a span of 13 bases. The chain's CDR3 is CANRADLNSPLHF. CDR3 DNA sequence: TGTGCCAACCGGGCCGACCTTAATTCACCCCTCCACTTT.

The V gene is TRBV18, the J gene TRBJ2-3, with unresolved D. V was clipped by 6 bases and J by 4 bases, with 20 bases between them. There are 16 residues in the CDR3. Looked up from germline, CDR1 is KGHSH and CDR2 is LQKENI. Here the CDR3 DNA reads TGTGCCAGCTCCCCATATCCGGACGGCGGCGCAGATACGCAGTATTTT. Translation gives CASSPYPDGGADTQYF.

The chain is built from TRBV27 and TRBJ2-3; 7 positions agree with TRBD1. CDR1 is MNHEY, CDR2 SMNVEV, per germline (reference sequence). The CDR3 covers 14 residues. The ends lost 2 bases at V and 6 bases at J; junction bases unmatched: 5. The CDR3 sequence is CASSLATGADTQYF. CDR3 nucleotide sequence: TGTGCCAGCAGTTTAGCCACAGGGGCGGATACGCAGTATTTT.

This chain joins TRBV7-2 and TRBJ1-6; D is possibly TRBD1 (5 bases). Trimming cost V 0 bases and J 7 bases, with 10 bases left between them. The V gene's germline CDR1 is SGHTA and CDR2 FQGNSA. CDR3 length equals 15 residues. The CDR3 region is CASSLAGDRNSPLHF. The CDR3 nucleotides read TGTGCCAGCAGCTTAGCAGGAGACAGAAATTCACCCCTCCACTTT.